This T cell receptor (beta chain) emerged from a study of T cells in localized non-small cell lung cancer. TCRdb keeps only in-frame clones here, not all; method: immunoSEQ multiplex PCR. The table lists around 41,000 clones, about 86% of them singletons. Details on this clone: The target antigen is unknown.

Trimming removed 4 bases from V and 3 bases from J; junction bases left unmatched: 16. The CDR3 contains 19 residues. Germline V lookup: CDR1 SGHDT, CDR2 YYEEEE. Study-wide points: Investigators sequenced only a single tumor region, leaving heterogeneity possible. Within adjacent lung there appeared a median about 54 of the top 100 tumor clones. Maximal T cell clonality occurred in uninvolved adjacent lung, with tumor ranking below it.

Sequencing used peripheral blood, obtained before any cancer treatment. This rearrangement joins TRBV5-6 to TRBJ2-1; 10 positions agree with TRBD1. This sequence was found in a man between 40 and 75 years old with stage I lung adenocarcinoma. CDR3 bases: TGTGCCAGCAGCAAAAGAACCGGGACAGGGGATCCACTCTACAATGAGCAGTTCTTC. The encoded protein is CASSKRTGTGDPLYNEQFF.